A single sample gave rise to the 11 T cell receptor beta chains below, sequenced in a study of blood T cells in healthy people across ages. A second PCR, run for roughly 7 to 11 cycles, used a sample-barcoded 5' primer plus a J-beta primer mix. TCRdb processed the 5' RACE reads anew with MiXCR; each CDR3 protein has one entry. The sample has some 850,000 distinct CDR3 sequences, roughly 25% seen once. This sample also belongs to another study, concerning T cells of mothers and their children.

The sequencing input was blood. These receptors were obtained from a boy between 5 and 17 years old in good health.

The V call is TRBV10-2, the J call TRBJ1-1, with TRBD1 matching 8 bases. This CDR3 contains 14 residues. CDR1 is WSHSY and CDR2 is SAAADI in the germline V gene. V lost 6 bases, J lost 4 bases, and 7 bases stayed unmatched. The CDR3: CASSTGGAATEAFF. The CDR3 DNA follows: TGCGCCAGCAGCACAGGGGGGGCAGCCACTGAAGCTTTCTTT.

V gene TRBV5-1 combines with J gene TRBJ2-3; perhaps TRBD2 as D (6 bases). V was clipped by 1 base and J by 2 bases, with 23 bases between them. CDR1 and CDR2 from the germline V gene are SGHRS and YFSETQ. This CDR3 has 19 residues. The CDR3 protein is CASSLPDRVGTEHTDTQYF. For the CDR3, the DNA is TGCGCCAGCAGCTTGCCCGATCGCGTAGGGACTGAACACACAGATACGCAGTATTTT.

This clonotype has at least ten counts. The chain couples TRBV5-1 to TRBJ2-1, with D uncertain. The CDR3 extends over 15 amino acids. Trimming cost V 0 bases and J 0 bases, with 7 bases left between them. Germline V gives CDR1 SGHRS, CDR2 YFSETQ. The CDR3 is CASSLGQSSYNEQFF. The CDR3 DNA sequence: TGCGCCAGCAGCTTGGGCCAGAGCTCCTACAATGAGCAGTTCTTC. The whole variable domain, remainder taken from reference TRBV5-1 and TRBJ2-1, is KAGVTQTPRYLIKTRGQQVTLSCSPISGHRSVSWYQQTPGQGLQFLFEYFSETQRNKGNFPGRFSGRQFSNSRSEMNVSTLELGDSALYLCASSLGQSSYNEQFFGPGTRLTVL.

As concerns this clonotype: The germline gene is not matched at one end of the junction; a read error may be the cause. V is TRBV7-9 and J is TRBJ2-7, with TRBD1 as a possible D gene (5 bases). The CDR3 consists of 13 residues. Per the germline V gene, CDR1 is SEHNR and CDR2 is FQNEAQ (reference sequence). The CDR3 nucleotides read TGTGCCAGCAGCTTAGACAGGATGTACGACCAGTACTTC. It translates to CASSLDRMYDQYF.

The chain is built from TRBV9 and TRBJ1-3; D remains unclear. V was cut by 4 bases and J by 3 bases, with 14 bases left in between. This CDR3 is built from 15 residues. The V gene's germline CDR1 is SGDLS and CDR2 YYNGEE. CDR3 DNA sequence: TGTGCCAGCAGCCCCTCGGGAGCAGGTGGAAACACCATATATTTT. Its translation is CASSPSGAGGNTIYF.

The V call is TRBV5-1, the J call TRBJ2-7; D uncertain. Deletions cut 1 base from V and 0 bases from J, with 11 bases between. CDR1 and CDR2 from the germline V gene are SGHRS and YFSETQ. This CDR3 is 15 amino acids long. CDR3 DNA sequence: TGCGCCAGCAGCTTGCAACGGATTAGCTCCTACGAGCAGTACTTC. The encoded protein is CASSLQRISSYEQYF.

The gene calls are TRBV5-6 and TRBJ2-1; perhaps TRBD2 as D (7 bases). The CDR3 consists of 14 residues. Trimming removed 0 bases at V and 9 bases at J, with 13 bases between. Germline loops: CDR1 SGHDT, CDR2 YYEEEE. In DNA, the CDR3 is TGTGCCAGCAGCTTGGTTAGGGCGGGGGCTGAGCAGTTCTTC. This sequence encodes CASSLVRAGAEQFF.

This clonotype has a handful of counts. The rearrangement joins TRBV21-1 to TRBJ1-4. TRBV21-1 has pseudogene status. The CDR3 loop spans 15 amino acids. CDR3 sequence reads: CASSNRASTNEKLFF. In DNA form, the CDR3 reads TGTGCCAGCAGCAATCGCGCTTCGACTAATGAAAAACTGTTTTTT.

A note on this clonotype: The junction and the germline gene differ at one end; a read error may be behind it. V usage is TRBV7-9 and J usage is TRBJ2-7, with D possibly TRBD1 on 5 matching bases. This CDR3 contains 11 residues. Germline CDR1 reads SEHNR; CDR2 reads FQNEAQ (reference sequence). The CDR3 sequence: CASSRDQRQSF. CDR3 nucleotide sequence: TGTGCCAGCAGCCGAGACCAGAGACAGAGCTTC.

This clonotype was seen more than once but under ten times. V usage is TRBV25-1 and J usage is TRBJ1-4; D not resolved. The CDR3 runs 15 residues. Germline V gives CDR1 MGHDK, CDR2 SYGVNS. V shed 3 bases and J shed 7 bases, with 15 bases lying between them. CDR3 DNA sequence: TGTGCCAGCAGTGATACCCAGGCCGGAGGTGAAAAACTGTTTTTT. Its protein product is CASSDTQAGGEKLFF.

This clonotype came up a few times. The chain employs TRBV27 and TRBJ2-5; D might be TRBD1 (5 bases). With the DNA end fitting TRBJ2-1 better, the J assignment may be wrong. The germline gives CDR1 MNHEY, CDR2 SMNVEV (reference sequence). The CDR3 contains 15 residues. The CDR3 region has the DNA TGTGCCAGCAGTTCCGAGCAGGGCCCGGATAATGAGCAGTTCTTC. Translated, it gives CASSSEQGPDNEQFF.